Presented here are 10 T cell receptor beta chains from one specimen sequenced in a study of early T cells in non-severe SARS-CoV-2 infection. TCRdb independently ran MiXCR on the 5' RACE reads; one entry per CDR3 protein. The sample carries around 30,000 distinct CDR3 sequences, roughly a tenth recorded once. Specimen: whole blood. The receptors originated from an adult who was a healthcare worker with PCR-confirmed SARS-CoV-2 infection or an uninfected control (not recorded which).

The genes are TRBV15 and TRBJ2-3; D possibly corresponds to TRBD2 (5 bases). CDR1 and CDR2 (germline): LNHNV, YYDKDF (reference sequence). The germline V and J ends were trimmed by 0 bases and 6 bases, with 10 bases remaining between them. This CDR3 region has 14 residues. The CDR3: CATSRDPLADTQYF. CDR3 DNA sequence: TGTGCCACCAGCAGAGATCCTCTAGCCGATACGCAGTATTTT.

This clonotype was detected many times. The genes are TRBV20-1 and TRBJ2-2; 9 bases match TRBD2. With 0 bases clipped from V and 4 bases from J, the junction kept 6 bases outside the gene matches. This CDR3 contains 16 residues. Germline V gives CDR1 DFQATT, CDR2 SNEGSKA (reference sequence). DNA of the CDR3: TGCAGTGCTAGAGATCAGCGGGGGGTTCTCACCGGGGAGCTGTTTTTT. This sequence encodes CSARDQRGVLTGELFF.

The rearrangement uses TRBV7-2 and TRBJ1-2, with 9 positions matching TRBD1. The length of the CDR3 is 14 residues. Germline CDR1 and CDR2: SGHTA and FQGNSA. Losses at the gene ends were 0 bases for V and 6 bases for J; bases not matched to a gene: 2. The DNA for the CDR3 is TGTGCCAGCAGCTTAGCGAGGACAGGGGATGGCTACACCTTC. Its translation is CASSLARTGDGYTF.

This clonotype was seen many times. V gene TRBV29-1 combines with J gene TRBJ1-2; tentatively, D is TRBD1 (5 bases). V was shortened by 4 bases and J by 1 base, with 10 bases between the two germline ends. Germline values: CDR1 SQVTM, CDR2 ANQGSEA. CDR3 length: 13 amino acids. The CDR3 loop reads CSVGGRDNYGYTF. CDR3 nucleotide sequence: TGCAGCGTTGGGGGACGGGATAACTATGGCTACACCTTC.

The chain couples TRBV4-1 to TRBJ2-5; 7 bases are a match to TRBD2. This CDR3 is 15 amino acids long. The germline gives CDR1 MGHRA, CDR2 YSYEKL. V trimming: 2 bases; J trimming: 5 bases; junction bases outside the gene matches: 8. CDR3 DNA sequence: TGCGCCAGCAGCCAATCTCCTTTGGGGGGGGAGACCCAGTACTTC. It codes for CASSQSPLGGETQYF.

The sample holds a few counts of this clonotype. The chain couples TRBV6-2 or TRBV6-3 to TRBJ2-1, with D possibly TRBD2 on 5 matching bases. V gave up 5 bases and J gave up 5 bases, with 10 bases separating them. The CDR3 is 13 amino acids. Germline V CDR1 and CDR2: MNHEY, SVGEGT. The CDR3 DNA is TGTGCCAGCAGTCCAACTAGGGACAATGAGCAGTTCTTC. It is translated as CASSPTRDNEQFF.

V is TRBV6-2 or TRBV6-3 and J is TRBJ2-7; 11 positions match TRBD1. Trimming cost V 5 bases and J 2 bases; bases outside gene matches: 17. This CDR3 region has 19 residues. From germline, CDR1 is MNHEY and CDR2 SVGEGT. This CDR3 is CASSPPGQGAERRTYEQYF. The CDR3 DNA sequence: TGTGCCAGCAGTCCCCCCGGACAGGGGGCCGAACGGAGAACCTACGAGCAGTACTTC.

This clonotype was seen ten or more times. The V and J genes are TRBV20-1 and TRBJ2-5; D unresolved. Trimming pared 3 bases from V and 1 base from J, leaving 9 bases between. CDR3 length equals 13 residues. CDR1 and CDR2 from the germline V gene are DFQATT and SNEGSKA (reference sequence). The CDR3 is CSASGKPQETQYF. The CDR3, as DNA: TGCAGTGCTAGCGGAAAACCCCAAGAGACCCAGTACTTC.

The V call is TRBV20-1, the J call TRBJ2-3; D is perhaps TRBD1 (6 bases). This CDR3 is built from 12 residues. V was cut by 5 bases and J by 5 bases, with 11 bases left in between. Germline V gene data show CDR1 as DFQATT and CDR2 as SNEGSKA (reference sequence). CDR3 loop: CSAGRGGDTQYF. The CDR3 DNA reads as TGCAGTGCTGGCAGGGGTGGAGATACGCAGTATTTT.

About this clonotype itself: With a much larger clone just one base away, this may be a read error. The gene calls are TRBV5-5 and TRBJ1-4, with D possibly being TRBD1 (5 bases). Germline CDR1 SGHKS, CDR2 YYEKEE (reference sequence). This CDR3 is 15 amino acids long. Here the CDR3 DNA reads TGTGTCAGCAGCCCCGGACACGCTTTAAATGAAAAACTGTTTTTT. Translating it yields CVSSPGHALNEKLFF.